This T cell receptor beta chain was observed in a study of T-cell reconstitution after alpha-beta-depleted transplantation in children. Study conclusions and caveats: Reportedly, roughly two months post-transplant, alpha-beta T cells arose from several hundred expanded graft clones.

Regarding this clonotype: Its antigen remains unidentified.

Molecular barcoding with unique molecular identifiers was used for the TCRbeta library. TCRdb called the PCR reads again in MiXCR, with one record for every CDR3 protein. The data contain 300,000 to 400,000 distinct CDR3 sequences, 15% to 20% of them seen just once; the ten biggest clones take up approximately 44%. The V gene lost 1 base and the J gene lost 7 bases, with 10 bases spanning the gap. The CDR3 runs 13 residues. The V gene's germline CDR1 is MNHEY and CDR2 SVGAGI. The receptor's source is a male patient aged 2 to 9 who had a stem cell transplant for acute lymphoblastic leukemia, so the T cells may come from the graft donor. The specimen comprised PBMCs, mostly from graft donor cells, sampled 360 days after TCRalphabeta/CD19-depleted stem cell transplant. The V call is TRBV6-5, the J call TRBJ1-2; D might be TRBD1 (5 bases). Written as DNA, the CDR3 is TGTGCCAGCAGTTACTGGGGGGAAAGTGGCTACACCTTC. Its translation: CASSYWGESGYTF.